This T cell receptor beta chain was recorded in a study of shared clonotypes between healthy human individuals. Produced via immunoSEQ multiplex PCR; TCRdb's table is partial and in-frame only. The sample records about 750,000 clones, 90% to 95% being singletons. From germline, CDR1 is SEHNR and CDR2 FQNEAQ (reference sequence). Trimming took 5 bases from V and 10 from J, leaving 18 bases between them. The length of the CDR3 is 13 residues. Selected positively for CCR7 and CD45RO-negative, naive CD8 cells excluded terminally differentiated effector memory CD45RA+ cells. V gene TRBV7-9 combines with J gene TRBJ2-7, with D perhaps matching TRBD2 (6 bases). Sample: naive CD8+ T cells sorted from blood. The TCR sequence derives from a man aged 30-40 years in good health. CDR3 DNA sequence: TGTGCCAGCAGCCCCCCGACTAGAACGGGCCAGTACTTC. This translates into CASSPPTRTGQYF.